This T cell receptor beta chain came from a study of T cells in Graves' hyperthyroidism and ophthalmopathy. Findings of the study overall: Most thyroid clonotypes with frequency above 0.001 were detected in blood.

Stable hyperthyroidism: no ophthalmopathy progression over 18 months of follow-up. PBMCs were collected from a roughly 10 ml volume of fresh peripheral blood. V gave up 4 bases and J gave up 8 bases; unmatched junction bases: 3. This CDR3 has 13 residues. Germline-derived CDR1 and CDR2 are SGHRS and YFSETQ. RNA transcripts gave rise to amplified TCR beta CDR3 regions. The study used the HTBI primer set for a first-round RT-PCR of the TCR CDR3. From the multiplex PCR reads, TCRdb called clonotypes with MiXCR, one entry per CDR3 protein. Of under 350,000 distinct CDR3 sequences listed, roughly 21% are singletons. This clonotype was seen ten or more times. What it binds is unknown.

The rearrangement joins TRBV5-1 to TRBJ1-4; 9 bases match TRBD1. Sequencing input: blood. The clonotype comes from a woman aged 45-59 years with Graves' hyperthyroidism. In nucleotides, the CDR3 is TGCGCCAGCAGCCCTGGACAGGGGGAAAAACTGTTTTTT. Its translation is CASSPGQGEKLFF.